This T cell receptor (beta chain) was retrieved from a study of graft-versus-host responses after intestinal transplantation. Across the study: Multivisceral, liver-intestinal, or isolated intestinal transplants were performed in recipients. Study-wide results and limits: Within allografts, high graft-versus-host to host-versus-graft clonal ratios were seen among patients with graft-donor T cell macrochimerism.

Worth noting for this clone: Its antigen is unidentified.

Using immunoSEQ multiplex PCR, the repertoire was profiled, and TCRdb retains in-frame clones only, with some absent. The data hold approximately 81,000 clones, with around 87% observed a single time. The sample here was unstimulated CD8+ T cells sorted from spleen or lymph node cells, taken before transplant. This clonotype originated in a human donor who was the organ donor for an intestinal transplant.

The CDR3 here is CSVELASRPYEQYF. CDR3 sequence (DNA): TGCAGCGTTGAGCTGGCCTCTCGTCCCTACGAGCAGTACTTC. The rearrangement uses TRBV29-1 and TRBJ2-7; D uncertain. Trimming took 3 bases from V and 2 from J, leaving 14 bases between them. Germline V gives CDR1 SQVTM, CDR2 ANQGSEA. This CDR3 contains 14 residues.